This T cell receptor (beta chain) was identified in a study of shared clonotypes between healthy human individuals. The donors, healthy adults who were HIV-negative, had experienced no recent acute infections or vaccinations. J gave up 6 bases and V 3 bases, and 6 bases lay outside the gene matches. This CDR3 has 15 residues. From germline, CDR1 is SGHRS and CDR2 YFSETQ. Assay: immunoSEQ multiplex PCR; the TCRdb copy retains only in-frame clones and omits some. The sample carries some 1 million clones, 65% to 75% recorded once. This sequence originates from a man younger than 35 in good health. The chain has TRBV5-1 and TRBJ2-5; 12 bases fit TRBD1. The sample taken for sequencing was memory CD4+ T cells sorted from blood. The subset is: CD45RA-negative fraction. The CDR3 sequence is CASSSGTGGSKTQYF. Written as DNA, the CDR3 is TGCGCCAGCAGCTCTGGGACAGGGGGCTCGAAGACCCAGTACTTC. Combining the CDR3 with reference TRBV5-1 and TRBJ2-5 gives the whole variable domain KAGVTQTPRYLIKTRGQQVTLSCSPISGHRSVSWYQQTPGQGLQFLFEYFSETQRNKGNFPGRFSGRQFSNSRSEMNVSTLELGDSALYLCASSSGTGGSKTQYFGPGTRLLVL.